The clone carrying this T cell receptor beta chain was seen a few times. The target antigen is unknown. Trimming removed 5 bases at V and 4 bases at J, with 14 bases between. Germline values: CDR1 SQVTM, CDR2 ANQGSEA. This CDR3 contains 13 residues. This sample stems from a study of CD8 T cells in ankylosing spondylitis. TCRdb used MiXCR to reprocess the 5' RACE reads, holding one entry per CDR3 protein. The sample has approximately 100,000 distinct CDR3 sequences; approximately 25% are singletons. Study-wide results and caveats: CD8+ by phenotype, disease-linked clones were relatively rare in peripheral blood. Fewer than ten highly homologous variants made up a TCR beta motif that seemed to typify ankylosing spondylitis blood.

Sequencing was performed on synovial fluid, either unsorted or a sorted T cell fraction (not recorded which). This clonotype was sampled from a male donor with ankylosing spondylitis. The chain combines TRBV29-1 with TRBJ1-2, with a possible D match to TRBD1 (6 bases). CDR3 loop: CSVLGDRIYGYTF. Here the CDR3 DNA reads TGCAGCGTTTTAGGAGACAGGATCTATGGCTACACCTTC. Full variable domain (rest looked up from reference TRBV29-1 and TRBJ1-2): SAVISQKPSRDICQRGTSLTIQCQVDSQVTMMFWYRQQPGQSLTLIATANQGSEATYESGFVIDKFPISRPNLTFSTLTVSNMSPEDSSIYLCSVLGDRIYGYTFGSGTRLTVV.